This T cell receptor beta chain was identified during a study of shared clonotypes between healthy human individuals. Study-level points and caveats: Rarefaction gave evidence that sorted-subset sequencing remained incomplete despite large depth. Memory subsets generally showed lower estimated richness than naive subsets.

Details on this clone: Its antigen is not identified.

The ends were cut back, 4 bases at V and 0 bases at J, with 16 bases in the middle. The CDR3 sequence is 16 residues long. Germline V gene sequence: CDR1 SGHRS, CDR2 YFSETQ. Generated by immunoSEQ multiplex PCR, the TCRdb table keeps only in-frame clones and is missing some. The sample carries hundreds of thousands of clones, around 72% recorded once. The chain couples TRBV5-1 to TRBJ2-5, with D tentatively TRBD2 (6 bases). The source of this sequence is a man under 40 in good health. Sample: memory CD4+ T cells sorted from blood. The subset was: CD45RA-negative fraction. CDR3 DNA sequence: TGCGCCAGCAGCCCCGGAGGGGCCAAGTACCAAGAGACCCAGTACTTC. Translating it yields CASSPGGAKYQETQYF.